This TCR beta chain appears in the sequencing data of a study of shared clonotypes between healthy human individuals. Study-wide background: Participating donors consisted of a couple of women and a few men aged 18 to 49. Each donor had three CD4 naive, three CD4 memory, two CD8 naive and one CD8 memory plate.

Method: immunoSEQ multiplex PCR; TCRdb's copy keeps in-frame clones and lacks some. The sample carries around 2.5 million clones, 93% recorded once. This CDR3 has 16 residues. V lost 7 bases and J lost 6; bases outside the gene matches: 11. Germline loops: CDR1 SNHLY, CDR2 FYNNEI. As regards this clone: Antigen unknown.

Whole-study results and caveats: The study found about 5% of naive CD4 clonotypes shared across a few donors.

This receptor was taken from a man in his late teens or twenties in good health. Some clones in this sample may be carry-over from other donors' samples. Sequencing input: naive CD4+ T cells from PBMCs. This sample's subset: CD45RA+ positively selected. The chain employs TRBV2 and TRBJ2-7, with 14 bases that match TRBD2. The CDR3 protein is CASILPGTSGRGEQYF. DNA of the CDR3: TGTGCCAGCATCCTCCCCGGGACTAGCGGGAGAGGCGAGCAGTACTTC. Full variable domain (remainder filled in from reference TRBV2 and TRBJ2-7): EPEVTQTPSHQVTQMGQEVILRCVPISNHLYFYWYRQILGQKVEFLVSFYNNEISEKSEIFDDQFSVERPDGSNFTLKIRSTKLEDSAMYFCASILPGTSGRGEQYFGPGTRLTVT.